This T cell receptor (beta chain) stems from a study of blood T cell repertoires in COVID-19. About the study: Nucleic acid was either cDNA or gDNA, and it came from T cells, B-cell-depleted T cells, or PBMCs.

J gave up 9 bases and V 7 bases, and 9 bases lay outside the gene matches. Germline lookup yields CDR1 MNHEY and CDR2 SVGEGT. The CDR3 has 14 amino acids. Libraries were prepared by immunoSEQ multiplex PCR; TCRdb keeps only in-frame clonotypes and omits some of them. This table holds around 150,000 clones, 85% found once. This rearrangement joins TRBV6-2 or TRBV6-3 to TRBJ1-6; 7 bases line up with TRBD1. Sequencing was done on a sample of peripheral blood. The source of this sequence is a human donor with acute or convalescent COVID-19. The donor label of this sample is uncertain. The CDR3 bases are TGTGCCAGCACCCCTGGGGACAGCGTTTCACCCCTCCACTTT. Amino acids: CASTPGDSVSPLHF.